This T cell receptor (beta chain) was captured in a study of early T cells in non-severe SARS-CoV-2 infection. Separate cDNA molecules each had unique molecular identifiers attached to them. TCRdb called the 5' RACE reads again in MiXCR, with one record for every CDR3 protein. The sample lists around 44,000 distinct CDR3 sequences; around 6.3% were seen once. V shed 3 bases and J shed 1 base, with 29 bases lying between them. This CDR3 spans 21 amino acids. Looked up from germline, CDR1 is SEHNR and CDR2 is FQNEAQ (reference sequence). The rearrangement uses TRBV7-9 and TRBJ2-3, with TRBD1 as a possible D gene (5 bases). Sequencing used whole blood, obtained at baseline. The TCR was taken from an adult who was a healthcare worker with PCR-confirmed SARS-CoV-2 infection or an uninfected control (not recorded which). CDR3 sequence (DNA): TGTGCCAGCAGCTTTAACCCCCATTGGGGCCGGCGATCTGGGGGCACAGATACGCAGTATTTT. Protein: CASSFNPHWGRRSGGTDTQYF.